These T cell receptor beta chains were read from a single sample in a study of blood T cell repertoires in COVID-19. Profiling relied on immunoSEQ multiplex PCR, and the TCRdb table lists in-frame clones only, not all of them. The sample has approximately 120,000 clones; 60% to 80% are singletons. The source material was peripheral blood. The receptors originated from a man at least 80 years old with COVID-19, enrolled during active disease. Each CDR3 is given with its conserved first and last residue. A D gene is named only where the DNA matches it firmly. Rows give clone size only sometimes, using once, few, many, or a class for an expanded clone.

TRBJ2-1	TRBV27	TRBD2	-	TGTGCCAGCAGATGGAGGCGGGAGGGTTCCAATGAGCAGTTCTTC	CASRWRREGSNEQFF
TRBJ2-7	TRBV6-6	TRBD1	-	TGTGCCAGCAGTTACTCCGGACAGGGAGCCTACGAGCAGTACTTC	CASSYSGQGAYEQYF
TRBJ2-3	TRBV11-2	TRBD2	few	TGTGCCAGCAGAGGGATCGCAGGGAGGGCAGATACGCAGTATTTT	CASRGIAGRADTQYF
TRBJ2-4	TRBV30	TRBD1	-	TGTGCCTGGAGTGTTGCAGGGGGCTTGAACATTCAGTACTTC	CAWSVAGGLNIQYF
TRBJ1-2	TRBV28	-	-	TGTGCCAGCAGCCCTTCGTGGGGGGATGGCTATGGCTACACCTTC	CASSPSWGDGYGYTF
TRBJ2-1	TRBV10-3	-	once	TGTGCCATCGGTTACTCGAGGGCCTACAATGAGCAGTTCTTC	CAIGYSRAYNEQFF
TRBJ2-2	TRBV5-4	TRBD1	-	TGTGCCAGCAGCCGTGACAGGGGAAACACCGGGGAGCTGTTTTTT	CASSRDRGNTGELFF
TRBJ2-7	TRBV4-1	-	-	TGCGCCAGCAGCCGCTTGGGGACTGACTACGAGCAGTACTTC	CASSRLGTDYEQYF
TRBJ2-1	TRBV18	TRBD2	-	TGTGCCAGCTCACCACCTAGCGGGGCGGGAAATGAGCAGTTCTTC	CASSPPSGAGNEQFF
TRBJ2-5	TRBV7-3	TRBD2	few	TGTGCCAGCAGCAGGGGGACTAGCGGCGGGGAGACCCAGTACTTC	CASSRGTSGGETQYF
TRBJ2-7	TRBV7-2	-	-	TGTGCCAGCAGCTTAGTGGGGGGGCTCGGCGAGCAGTACTTC	CASSLVGGLGEQYF
TRBJ1-5	TRBV10-3	-	-	TGTGCCACGGGCGGGGGCAATCAGCCCCAGCATTTT	CATGGGNQPQHF
TRBJ1-2	TRBV7-3	TRBD1	-	TGTGCCAGCAGCCGAAGCGACAGGGGGGACTATGGCTACACCTTC	CASSRSDRGDYGYTF
TRBJ2-3	TRBV3-1/TRBV3-2	TRBD2	-	TGTGCCAGCAGCCAACTAGCGGGAGGGGCAGATACGCAGTATTTT	CASSQLAGGADTQYF
TRBJ2-7	TRBV19	TRBD1	-	TGTGCCAGTAGTATACGGACAGGGGGGTCCGGCGAGCAGTACTTC	CASSIRTGGSGEQYF
TRBJ2-7	TRBV7-6	TRBD2	once	TGTGCCAGCAGCTTAGATACAGCGGGAGTAAGCTACGAGCAGTACTTC	CASSLDTAGVSYEQYF
TRBJ2-7	TRBV3-1/TRBV3-2	TRBD2	once	TGTGCCAGCAGCCTTCAATTAGCGGGAGAGCAGTACTTC	CASSLQLAGEQYF
TRBJ1-4	TRBV7-9	TRBD1	-	TGTGCCAGCAGCTTAGGTGGGACAGGGGATAATGAAAAACTGTTTTTT	CASSLGGTGDNEKLFF
TRBJ2-7	TRBV7-3	TRBD2	once	TGTGCCAGCAGCCTCACTAGCGGCTACGAGCAGTACTTC	CASSLTSGYEQYF
TRBJ1-2	TRBV5-6	-	-	TGTGCCAGCAGCTTGGACAGGGCACCTCGGGGCTACACCTTC	CASSLDRAPRGYTF
TRBJ2-1	TRBV3-1/TRBV3-2	-	-	TGTGCCAGCAGCCAAGGGGGCAGGGTTTGGTCAAGTGAGCAGTTCTTC	CASSQGGRVWSSEQFF
TRBJ2-1	TRBV24-1	-	-	TGTGCCACCAGTGAGCGAGCGGGTAGCTCCTACAATGAGCAGTTCTTC	CATSERAGSSYNEQFF
TRBJ1-2	TRBV24-1	-	-	TGTGCCACCAGTGATTCGGGAATATATGGCTACACCTTC	CATSDSGIYGYTF
TRBJ2-5	TRBV11-2	TRBD2	once	TGTGCCAGCAGCCCAACACTAGCGCTGAAGGGAGAGACCCAGTACTTC	CASSPTLALKGETQYF
TRBJ2-4	TRBV10-1	-	many	TGCGCCAGCAGTGATAATACGGAGAACATTCAGTACTTC	CASSDNTENIQYF